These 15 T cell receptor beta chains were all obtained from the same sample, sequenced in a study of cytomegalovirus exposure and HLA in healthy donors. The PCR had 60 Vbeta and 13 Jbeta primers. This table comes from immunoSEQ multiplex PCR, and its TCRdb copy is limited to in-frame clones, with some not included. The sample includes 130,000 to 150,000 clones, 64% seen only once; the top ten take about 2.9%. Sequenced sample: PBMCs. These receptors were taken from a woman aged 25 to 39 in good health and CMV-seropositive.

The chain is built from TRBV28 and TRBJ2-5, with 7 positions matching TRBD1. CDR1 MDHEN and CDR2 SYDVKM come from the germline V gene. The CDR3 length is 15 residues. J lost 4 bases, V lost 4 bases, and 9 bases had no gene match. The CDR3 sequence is CASSSSGTVGETQYF. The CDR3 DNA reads TGTGCCAGCAGTTCCTCCGGGACAGTCGGAGAGACCCAGTACTTC.

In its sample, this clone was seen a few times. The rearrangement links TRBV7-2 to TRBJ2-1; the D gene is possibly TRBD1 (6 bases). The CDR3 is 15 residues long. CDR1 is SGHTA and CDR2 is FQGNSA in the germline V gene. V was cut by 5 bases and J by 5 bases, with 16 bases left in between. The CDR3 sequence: CASSPIRTAHNEQFF. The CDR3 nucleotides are TGTGCCAGCAGCCCAATCCGGACAGCCCACAATGAGCAGTTCTTC.

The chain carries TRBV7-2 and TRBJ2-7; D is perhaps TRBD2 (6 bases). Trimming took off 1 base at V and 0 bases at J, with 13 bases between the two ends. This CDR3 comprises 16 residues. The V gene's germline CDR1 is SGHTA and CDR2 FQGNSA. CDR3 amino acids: CASSLDRDFPSYEQYF. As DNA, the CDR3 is TGTGCCAGCAGCTTAGACCGGGACTTCCCCTCCTACGAGCAGTACTTC.

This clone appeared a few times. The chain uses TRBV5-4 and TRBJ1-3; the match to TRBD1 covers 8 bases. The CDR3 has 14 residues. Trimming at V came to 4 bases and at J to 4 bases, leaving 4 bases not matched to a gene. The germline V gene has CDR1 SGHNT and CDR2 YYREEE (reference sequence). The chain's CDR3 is CASSRGTGGNTIYF. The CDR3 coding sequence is TGTGCCAGCAGCCGGGGGACAGGAGGAAACACCATATATTTT.

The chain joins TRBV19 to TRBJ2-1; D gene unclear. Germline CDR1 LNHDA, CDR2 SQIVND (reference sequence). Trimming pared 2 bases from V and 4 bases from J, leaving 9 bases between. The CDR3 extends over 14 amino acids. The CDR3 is CASSITDGYNEQFF. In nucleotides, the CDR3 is TGTGCCAGTAGTATAACAGACGGATACAATGAGCAGTTCTTC.

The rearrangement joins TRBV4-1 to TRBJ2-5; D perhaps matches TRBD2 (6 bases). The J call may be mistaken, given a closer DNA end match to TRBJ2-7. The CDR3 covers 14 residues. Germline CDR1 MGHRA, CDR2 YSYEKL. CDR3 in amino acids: CASSGGPKLYEQYF. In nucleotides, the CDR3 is TGCGCCAGCAGTGGAGGGCCAAAGCTCTACGAGCAGTACTTC.

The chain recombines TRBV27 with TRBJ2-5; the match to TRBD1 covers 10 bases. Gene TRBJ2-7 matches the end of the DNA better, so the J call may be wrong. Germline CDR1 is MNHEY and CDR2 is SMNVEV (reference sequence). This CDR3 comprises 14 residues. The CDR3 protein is CASSLATGGLEQYF. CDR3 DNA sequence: TGTGCCAGCAGTCTCGCGACAGGGGGCCTCGAGCAGTACTTC.

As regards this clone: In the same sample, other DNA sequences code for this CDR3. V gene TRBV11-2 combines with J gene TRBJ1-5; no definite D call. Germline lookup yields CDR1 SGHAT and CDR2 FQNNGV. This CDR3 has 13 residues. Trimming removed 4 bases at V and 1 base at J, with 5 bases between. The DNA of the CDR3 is TGTGCCAGCAGCTCAGGAAGCAATCAGCCCCAGCATTTT. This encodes CASSSGSNQPQHF.

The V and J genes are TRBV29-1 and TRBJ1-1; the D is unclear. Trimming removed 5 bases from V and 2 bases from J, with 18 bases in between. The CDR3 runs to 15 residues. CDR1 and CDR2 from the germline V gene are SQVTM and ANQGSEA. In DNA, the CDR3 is TGCAGCGTTCCTCCTTTCGGACGGGATAACACTGAAGCTTTCTTT. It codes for CSVPPFGRDNTEAFF.

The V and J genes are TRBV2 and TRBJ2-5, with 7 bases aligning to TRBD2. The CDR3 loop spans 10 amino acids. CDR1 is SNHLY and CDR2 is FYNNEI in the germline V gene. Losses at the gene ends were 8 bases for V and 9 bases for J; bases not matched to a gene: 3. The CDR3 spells CASGRGAQYF. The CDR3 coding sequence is TGTGCCAGCGGGAGGGGTGCCCAGTACTTC.

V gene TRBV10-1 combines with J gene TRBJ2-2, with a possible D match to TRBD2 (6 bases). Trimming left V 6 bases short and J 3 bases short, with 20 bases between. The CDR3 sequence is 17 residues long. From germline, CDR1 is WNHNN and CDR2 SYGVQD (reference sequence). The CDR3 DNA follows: TGCGCCAGCAGGCCCTCAGTGGGGGGAGACTACACCGGGGAGCTGTTTTTT. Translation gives CASRPSVGGDYTGELFF.

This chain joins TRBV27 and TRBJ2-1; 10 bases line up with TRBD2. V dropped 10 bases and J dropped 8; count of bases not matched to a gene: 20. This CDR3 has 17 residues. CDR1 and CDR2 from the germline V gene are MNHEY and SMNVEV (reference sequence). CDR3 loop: CATTTLRLAGLGDEQFF. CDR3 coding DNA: TGTGCCACCACAACTCTAAGACTAGCGGGCCTGGGTGATGAGCAGTTCTTC.

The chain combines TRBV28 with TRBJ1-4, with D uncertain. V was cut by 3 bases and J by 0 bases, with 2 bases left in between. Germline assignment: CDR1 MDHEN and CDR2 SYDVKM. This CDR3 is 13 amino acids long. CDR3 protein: CASSFTTNEKLFF. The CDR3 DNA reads TGTGCCAGCAGTTTTACAACTAATGAAAAACTGTTTTTT.

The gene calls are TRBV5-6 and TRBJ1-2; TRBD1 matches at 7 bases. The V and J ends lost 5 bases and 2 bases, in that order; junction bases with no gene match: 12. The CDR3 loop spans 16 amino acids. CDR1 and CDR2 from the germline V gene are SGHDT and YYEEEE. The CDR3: CASRRALMGQNYGYTF. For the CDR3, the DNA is TGTGCCAGCAGGCGCGCTCTGATGGGACAGAACTATGGCTACACCTTC.

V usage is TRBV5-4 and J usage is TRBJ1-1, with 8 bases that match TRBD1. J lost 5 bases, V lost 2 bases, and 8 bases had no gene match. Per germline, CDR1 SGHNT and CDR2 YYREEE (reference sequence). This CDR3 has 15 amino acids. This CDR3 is CASSFTQGAVTEAFF. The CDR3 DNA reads TGTGCCAGCAGCTTTACGCAGGGGGCGGTGACTGAAGCTTTCTTT.